The 10 T cell receptor beta chains listed next were all sequenced from one sample in a study of blood T cell repertoires in COVID-19. Produced via immunoSEQ multiplex PCR; TCRdb's table is partial and in-frame only. Of about 49,000 clones in the sample, 85% to 90% were seen once. Sample: peripheral blood. These receptors were obtained from a woman at least 80 years old with COVID-19, enrolled during active disease.

The chain carries TRBV5-1 and TRBJ1-1; D possibly corresponds to TRBD1 (5 bases). Per the germline V gene, CDR1 is SGHRS and CDR2 is YFSETQ. V lost 0 bases to trimming and J lost 3 bases, with 12 bases between them. CDR3 length: 15 amino acids. The CDR3 DNA reads as TGCGCCAGCAGCTTGGCCCAGGGTGCGGACACTGAAGCTTTCTTT. It specifies CASSLAQGADTEAFF.

This chain connects TRBV18 to TRBJ1-1; a weak D match, TRBD1 (6 bases). The ends were cut back, 2 bases at V and 0 bases at J, with 10 bases in the middle. The CDR3 contains 15 residues. Germline V lookup: CDR1 KGHSH, CDR2 LQKENI. The CDR3 coding sequence is TGTGCCAGCTCACCAGCTCAGGGGATGAACACTGAAGCTTTCTTT. Translating gives CASSPAQGMNTEAFF.

The CDR3 region has the DNA TGTGCCAGCGCCCCGAACAGGGGAACTAATGAAAAACTGTTTTTT. Translation gives CASAPNRGTNEKLFF. This sequence joins TRBV7-2 and TRBJ1-4, with 7 bases identical to TRBD1. This CDR3 is 15 amino acids long. Germline CDR1 and CDR2: SGHTA and FQGNSA. J was trimmed by 1 base and V by 8 bases; bases with no gene match: 7.

This clone was recorded only once. The chain uses TRBV5-8 and TRBJ2-2, with 13 bases aligning to TRBD2. V lost 0 bases and J lost 6; bases outside the gene matches: 5. Germline V CDR1 and CDR2: SGHTS, YDEGEE. The CDR3 spans 17 residues. The CDR3 nucleotides are TGTGCCAGCAGCTTGGAGTCGGGACTAGCGGGATCCGGGGAGCTGTTTTTT. This codes for CASSLESGLAGSGELFF.

The chain is built from TRBV30 and TRBJ1-4, with D uncertain. Germline lookup yields CDR1 GTSNPN and CDR2 SVGIG (reference sequence). The CDR3 is 14 residues long. V gave up 0 bases and J gave up 3 bases, with 8 bases separating them. As DNA, the CDR3 is TGTGCCTGGAGTGTACGCGGGGCTAATGAAAAACTGTTTTTT. Its protein product is CAWSVRGANEKLFF.

The J gene is TRBJ2-1, the V gene TRBV7-9; weak D call: TRBD1 (5 bases). The CDR3 covers 15 residues. Germline CDR1 reads SEHNR; CDR2 reads FQNEAQ (reference sequence). V shed 1 base and J shed 9 bases, with 16 bases lying between them. CDR3 nucleotide sequence: TGTGCCAGCAGCTTAGTACAGGTAGGGGCGCGTGAGCAGTTCTTC. Amino acid sequence: CASSLVQVGAREQFF.

The chain has TRBV3-1 (or the pseudogene TRBV3-2) and TRBJ2-3; D is unresolved. This CDR3 comprises 14 residues. CDR1 and CDR2 from the germline V gene are LGHDT and YNNKEL (reference sequence). V gave up 4 bases and J gave up 0 bases, with 8 bases separating them. The CDR3 region has the DNA TGTGCCAGCAGCCCCGCTAGTAGCACAGATACGCAGTATTTT. This codes for CASSPASSTDTQYF.

J is TRBJ2-3 and V is TRBV6-5, with D maybe TRBD1 (6 bases). The CDR3 contains 14 residues. Trimming shortened V by 9 bases and J by 2 bases, and 15 bases separated the two germline ends. The germline CDR1 and CDR2 sequences are MNHEY and SVGAGI. CDR3 amino acids: CASSRDTNTDTQYF. The CDR3 DNA is TGTGCCAGTAGCCGGGACACCAACACAGATACGCAGTATTTT.

The chain combines TRBV18 with TRBJ1-5; 9 bases are a match to TRBD1. Germline assignment: CDR1 KGHSH and CDR2 LQKENI. The CDR3 contains 17 residues. J lost 1 base, V lost 6 bases, and 10 bases had no gene match. The CDR3 DNA reads TGTGCCAGCTCCGCCGGGACAGGGCCAAGGAGCAATCAGCCCCAGCATTTT. This gives the protein CASSAGTGPRSNQPQHF.

The chain carries TRBV7-9 and TRBJ2-1, with 10 nucleotides matching TRBD2. Germline assignment: CDR1 SEHNR and CDR2 FQNEAQ (reference sequence). V lost 3 bases, J lost 8 bases, and 7 bases stayed unmatched. The CDR3 extends over 15 amino acids. The CDR3 sequence is CASSFSGLAADEQFF. Written as DNA, the CDR3 is TGTGCCAGCAGCTTCAGTGGACTAGCGGCCGATGAGCAGTTCTTC.